The 10 T cell receptor beta chains below come from one sample, sequenced in a study of post-analysis software for immune sequencing data. Their target antigens are unknown. Study-wide results and caveats: Among five TRBV segments more frequent in patients than controls were TRBV5-6, TRBV5-1 and TRBV20-1.

Sequencing libraries made from TCR beta cDNA carried unique molecular identifiers. TCRdb itself ran the PCR reads through MiXCR, one entry per CDR3 protein. Of around 260,000 distinct CDR3 sequences listed, just over 35% are singletons. Source material: blood. The source of these receptors is a girl aged 5 to 17 with multiple sclerosis.

The chain combines TRBV5-1 with TRBJ2-1; D is possibly TRBD1 or TRBD2 (5 bases each). Trimming took 6 bases from V and 6 from J, leaving 16 bases between them. Germline CDR1 SGHRS, CDR2 YFSETQ. This CDR3 has 14 residues. This CDR3 reads CASTTGPKGNEQFF. CDR3 coding DNA: TGCGCCAGCACGACGGGACCGAAGGGCAATGAGCAGTTCTTC.

This clonotype was detected only a few times. V and J are TRBV6-5 and TRBJ1-3; D remains unclear. The CDR3 runs 14 residues. Trimming pared 0 bases from V and 0 bases from J, leaving 3 bases between. Germline V gene sequence: CDR1 MNHEY, CDR2 SVGAGI. Here the CDR3 reads CASSYSGSGNTIYF. CDR3 in DNA: TGTGCCAGCAGTTACTCCGGCTCTGGAAACACCATATATTTT.

V usage is TRBV27 and J usage is TRBJ2-7, with TRBD2 identical over 8 bases. The J call may be faulty, since TRBJ2-5 better matches the DNA end. CDR3 length: 15 residues. Germline CDR1 is MNHEY and CDR2 is SMNVEV (reference sequence). CDR3 region: CASSLKGTRAETQYF. CDR3 coding DNA: TGTGCCAGCAGTTTAAAGGGGACTAGAGCAGAGACCCAGTACTTC.

About this clonotype itself: A single base separates this from a much larger clone, so it may be a read error. This chain links TRBV4-1 with TRBJ1-5; 7 bases align to TRBD1. Germline assignment: CDR1 MGHRA and CDR2 YSYEKL. Trimming took 0 bases from V and 6 from J; bases not matched to a gene: 5. This CDR3 contains 15 residues. The chain's CDR3 is CASSQDWAGGQPQHF. CDR3 sequence (DNA): TGCGCCAGCAGCCAAGATTGGGCAGGGGGTCAGCCCCAGCATTTT.

This clonotype was seen many times. The chain links TRBV15 to TRBJ2-1; 8 nucleotides match TRBD2. V gave up 5 bases and J gave up 0 bases; unmatched junction bases: 6. The germline V gene has CDR1 LNHNV and CDR2 YYDKDF (reference sequence). The CDR3 has 16 amino acids. The CDR3 sequence: CATSPGGLSSYNEQFF. CDR3 bases: TGTGCCACCAGCCCGGGGGGGCTCAGCTCCTACAATGAGCAGTTCTTC.

The V gene is TRBV20-1, the J gene TRBJ2-5; 10 positions agree with TRBD2. Trimming removed 5 bases from V and 2 bases from J; junction bases left unmatched: 17. This CDR3 contains 18 residues. Per germline, CDR1 DFQATT and CDR2 SNEGSKA (reference sequence). The CDR3 sequence: CSAGAELAGRPIQETQYF. DNA of the CDR3: TGCAGTGCTGGTGCTGAACTAGCGGGGCGCCCAATACAAGAGACCCAGTACTTC.

This clonotype was recorded many times. V usage is TRBV29-1 and J usage is TRBJ2-2; D ambiguous. The germline gives CDR1 SQVTM, CDR2 ANQGSEA. This CDR3 has 12 residues. Between the trimmed V and J ends, which lost 7 bases and 1 base, there was a span of 7 bases. CDR3 in amino acids: CSAHQNTGELFF. As DNA, the CDR3 is TGCAGCGCTCACCAGAACACCGGGGAGCTGTTTTTT.

On this clonotype: One end of the junction does not line up with germline, which may come from a read error. The CDR3 region has the DNA TGTGCCAGCTGCTTAGGAGGGGTCCGACTTACATCTACCTACGAGCAGTACTTC. It codes for CASCLGGVRLTSTYEQYF. The chain couples TRBV7-8 to TRBJ2-7, with D possibly TRBD2 on 6 matching bases. This CDR3 is built from 18 residues. In germline, CDR1 is SGHVS, CDR2 FQNEAQ. Variable domain in full (rest from reference TRBV7-8 and TRBJ2-7): GAGVSQSPRYKVAKRGQDVALRCDPISGHVSLFWYQQALGQGPEFLTYFQNEAQLDKSGLPSDRFFAERPEGSVSTLKIQRTQQEDSAVYLCASCLGGVRLTSTYEQYFGPGTRLTVT.

V is TRBV12-3 or TRBV12-4 and J is TRBJ1-5; D not resolved. V was shortened by 6 bases and J by 4 bases, with 10 bases between the two germline ends. The CDR3 spans 13 residues. This CDR3 reads CASRSGWNQPQHF. The CDR3 bases are TGTGCCAGCAGGTCGGGGTGGAATCAGCCCCAGCATTTT.

As to this clonotype: One end of the junction is discordant with germline, which a read error may explain. This rearrangement joins TRBV12-3 or TRBV12-4 to TRBJ2-2; 7 bases map to TRBD1. The CDR3 has 17 residues. The CDR3 coding sequence is TGCGCCAGCAGTTTTCCCCGACAGGGCAGACGCACCGGGGAGCTGTTTTTT. This encodes CASSFPRQGRRTGELFF.